This T cell receptor (beta chain) derives from a study of T cells in tuberculosis. This CDR3 region has 15 residues. J was trimmed by 0 bases and V by 5 bases; bases with no gene match: 2. Germline V gene data show CDR1 as SGHDN and CDR2 as FVKESK. Data came from immunoSEQ multiplex PCR; TCRdb stores just in-frame clones and leaves some out. Of about 59,000 clones detected, 81% appear once; the ten largest clones hold around 13%. Cells were sorted from thawed PBMC rested overnight and stained with GMM-loaded CD1B tetramer, viability dye and anti-CD3. CD1B tetramers were loaded with Rhodococcus equi-derived C32 glucose monomycolate.

The sequence came from an adult woman with latent tuberculosis. The rearrangement joins TRBV14 to TRBJ2-1, with 9 bases aligning to TRBD2. The specimen sequenced was CD1b-GMM tetramer-negative cells sorted from PBMCs. The CDR3 sequence is CASSFSGGSYNEQFF. The CDR3 DNA follows: TGTGCCAGCAGCTTTAGCGGGGGCTCCTACAATGAGCAGTTCTTC.